This T cell receptor beta chain comes out of a study of T cell responses to AZD1222 COVID-19 vaccine. General observations from the study: The donor group comprised mostly white British people and more females; the analysis possibly underestimated clonal diversity. The reported proportion of spike-specific TCRs targeting unmutated variant regions was nearly half.

This clone came up once. Its antigen is not identified. The length of the CDR3 is 16 residues. Between the trimmed V and J ends, which lost 2 bases and 2 bases, there was a span of 15 bases. CDR1 MNHNS and CDR2 SASEGT come from the germline V gene. Sequenced by immunoSEQ multiplex PCR; TCRdb stores in-frame clones only, minus some. The table includes more than 150,000 clones, more than 85% detected once. Sequencing used peripheral blood, obtained after recovery from COVID-19. This sequence joins TRBV6-1 and TRBJ1-2; D gene uncertain. This TCR was sampled from an adult who had recovered from COVID-19. The CDR3 bases are TGTGCCAGCAGTGAACGGACGGACCGTACGAACTATGGCTACACCTTC. Protein sequence: CASSERTDRTNYGYTF.